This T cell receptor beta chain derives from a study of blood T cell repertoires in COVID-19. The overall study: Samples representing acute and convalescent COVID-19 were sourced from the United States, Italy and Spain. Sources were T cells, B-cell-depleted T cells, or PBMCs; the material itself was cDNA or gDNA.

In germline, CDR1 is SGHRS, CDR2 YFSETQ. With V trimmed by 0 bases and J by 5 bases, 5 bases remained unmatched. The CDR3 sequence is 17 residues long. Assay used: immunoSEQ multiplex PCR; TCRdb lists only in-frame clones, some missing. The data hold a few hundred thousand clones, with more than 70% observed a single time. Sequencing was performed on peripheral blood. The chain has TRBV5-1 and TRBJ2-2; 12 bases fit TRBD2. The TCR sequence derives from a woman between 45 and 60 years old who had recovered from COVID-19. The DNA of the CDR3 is TGCGCCAGCAGCTTGGCCCCTAGCGGGGGGGGAACCGGGGAGCTGTTTTTT. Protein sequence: CASSLAPSGGGTGELFF.